This T cell receptor (beta chain) was sequenced for a study of blood T cell repertoires in COVID-19. The wider study: The United States, Italy and Spain provided the acute and convalescent COVID-19 samples. Sample material is recorded as cDNA or gDNA derived from T cells, B-cell-depleted T cells, or PBMCs.

Deletions cut 5 bases from V and 4 bases from J, with 11 bases between. The CDR3 is 13 amino acids. TCRdb's copy holds only in-frame clones and misses some; the assay was immunoSEQ multiplex PCR. This sample has fewer than 350,000 clones, with 88% found just once. Participant-reported clinical history was the basis for cohort assignment. V usage is TRBV12-3 or TRBV12-4 and J usage is TRBJ1-2, with TRBD1 as a possible D gene (6 bases). The material sequenced was PBMCs or T cells enriched from blood (not recorded which). This TCR derives from a woman between 25 and 40 years old who had recovered from COVID-19. CDR3 residues: CASSPQGTYGYTF. Written as DNA, the CDR3 is TGTGCCAGCAGTCCACAGGGTACCTATGGCTACACCTTC.